This TCR beta chain was obtained from a study of T cell responses to AZD1222 COVID-19 vaccine. Study-wide points: Only 5 to 7 AZD1222 recipients were seropositive at baseline. Regions left unmutated in variants are reportedly the target of nearly half of spike-specific TCRs. Donors were largely white British and mainly female; clonal diversity was possibly underestimated. At 160-218 and 743-854, vaccine-associated CD4 TCRs were dominant, and they spanned spike.

In regard to this clone: Its cognate antigen is unknown.

The method was immunoSEQ multiplex PCR; TCRdb's version includes in-frame clones alone and lacks a portion of them. The sample lists 95,000 to 110,000 clones, about 90% occurring once. After removal of 2 bases from V and 7 bases from J, the junction contained 7 bases not matched to a gene. The CDR3 runs to 15 residues. CDR1 and CDR2 (germline): MNHEY, SMNVEV (reference sequence). V and J are TRBV27 and TRBJ2-1; TRBD1 aligns across 8 bases. This receptor was identified in an adult in good health. The starting material was peripheral blood, obtained on day 0 of AZD1222 vaccination. DNA of the CDR3: TGTGCCAGCAGTTTAGCCCCAGGGGGCGGGAATGAGCAGTTCTTC. Translated, it gives CASSLAPGGGNEQFF.